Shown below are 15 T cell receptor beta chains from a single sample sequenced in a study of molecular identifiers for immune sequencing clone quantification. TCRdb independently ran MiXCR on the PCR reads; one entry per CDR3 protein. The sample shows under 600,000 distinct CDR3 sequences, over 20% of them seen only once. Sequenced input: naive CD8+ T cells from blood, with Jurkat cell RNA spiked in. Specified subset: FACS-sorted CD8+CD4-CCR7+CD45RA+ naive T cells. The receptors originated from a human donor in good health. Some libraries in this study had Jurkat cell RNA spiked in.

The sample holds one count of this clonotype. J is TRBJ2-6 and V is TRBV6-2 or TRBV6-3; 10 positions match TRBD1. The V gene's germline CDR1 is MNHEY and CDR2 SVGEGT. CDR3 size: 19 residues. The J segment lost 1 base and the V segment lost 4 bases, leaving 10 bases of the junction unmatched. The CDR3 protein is CASSWAWTGGESGANVLTF. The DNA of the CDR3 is TGTGCCAGCAGTTGGGCCTGGACAGGGGGAGAGTCTGGGGCCAACGTCCTGACTTTC.

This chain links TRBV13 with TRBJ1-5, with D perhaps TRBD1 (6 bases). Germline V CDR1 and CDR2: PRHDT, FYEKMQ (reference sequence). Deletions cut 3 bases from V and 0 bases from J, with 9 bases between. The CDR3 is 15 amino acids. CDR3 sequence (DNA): TGTGCCAGCAGCTTGAGGGGGGATAGCAATCAGCCCCAGCATTTT. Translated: CASSLRGDSNQPQHF. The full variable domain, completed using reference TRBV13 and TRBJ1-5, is AAGVIQSPRHLIKEKRETATLKCYPIPRHDTVYWYQQGPGQDPQFLISFYEKMQSDKGSIPDRFSAQQFSDYHSELNMSSLELGDSALYFCASSLRGDSNQPQHFGDGTRLSIL.

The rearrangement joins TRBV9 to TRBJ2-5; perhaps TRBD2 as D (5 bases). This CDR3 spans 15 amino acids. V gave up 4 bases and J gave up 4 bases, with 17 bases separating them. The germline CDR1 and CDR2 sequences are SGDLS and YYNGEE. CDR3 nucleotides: TGTGCCAGCAGCAACCGAGGGAACCAACGAGAGACCCAGTACTTC. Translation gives CASSNRGNQRETQYF.

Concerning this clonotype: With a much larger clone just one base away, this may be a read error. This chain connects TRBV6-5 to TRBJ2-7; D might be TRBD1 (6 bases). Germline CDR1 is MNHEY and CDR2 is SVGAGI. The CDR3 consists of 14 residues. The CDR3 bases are TGTACCAGCAGTTACGCAGGGGAATTTTACGAGCAGTACTTC. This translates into CTSSYAGEFYEQYF.

The DNA for the CDR3 is TGTGCCAGCAGCTTAGTCGGCGGGAGTCTCTACGAGCAGTACTTC. It codes for CASSLVGGSLYEQYF. The genes are TRBV7-9 and TRBJ2-7; 7 bases map to TRBD2. From germline, CDR1 is SEHNR and CDR2 FQNEAQ (reference sequence). The CDR3 contains 15 residues. J was trimmed by 3 bases and V by 1 base; bases with no gene match: 6.

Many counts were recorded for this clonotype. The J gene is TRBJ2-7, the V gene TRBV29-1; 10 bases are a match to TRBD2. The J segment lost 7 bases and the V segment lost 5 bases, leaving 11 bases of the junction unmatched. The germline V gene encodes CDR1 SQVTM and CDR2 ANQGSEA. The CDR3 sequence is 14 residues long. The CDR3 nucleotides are TGCAGCGTTCGGCTAGCGGGAGTAGCCTTAGAGCAGTACTTC. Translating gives CSVRLAGVALEQYF.

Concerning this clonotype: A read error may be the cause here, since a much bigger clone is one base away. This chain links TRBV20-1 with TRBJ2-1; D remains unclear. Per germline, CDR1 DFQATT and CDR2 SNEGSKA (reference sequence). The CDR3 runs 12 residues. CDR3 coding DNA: TGCAGTGCTAGGACCTCCTACAATGAGCAGCTCTTC. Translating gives CSARTSYNEQLF.

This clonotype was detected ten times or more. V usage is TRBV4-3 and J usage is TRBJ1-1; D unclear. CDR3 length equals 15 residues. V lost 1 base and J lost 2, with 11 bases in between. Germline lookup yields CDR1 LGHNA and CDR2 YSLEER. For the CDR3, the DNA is TGCGCCAGCAGCCAAGGCCGGGCGACTAACACTGAAGCTTTCTTT. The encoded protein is CASSQGRATNTEAFF.

The CDR3 DNA reads TGTGCCAGTAGTATAGATAGCGGGGGGGTAAGCTACAATGAGCAGTTCTTC. The encoded protein is CASSIDSGGVSYNEQFF. This chain uses TRBV19 with TRBJ2-1; 11 bases line up with TRBD2. Germline CDR1 LNHDA, CDR2 SQIVND (reference sequence). The V and J ends lost 0 bases and 3 bases, in that order; junction bases with no gene match: 4. This CDR3 comprises 17 residues.

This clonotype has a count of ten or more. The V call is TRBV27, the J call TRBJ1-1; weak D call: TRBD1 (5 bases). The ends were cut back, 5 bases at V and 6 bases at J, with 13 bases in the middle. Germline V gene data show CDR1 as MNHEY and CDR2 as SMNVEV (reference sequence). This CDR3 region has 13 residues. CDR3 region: CASSGQSQAEAFF. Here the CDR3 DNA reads TGTGCCAGCAGTGGACAATCTCAGGCTGAAGCTTTCTTT.

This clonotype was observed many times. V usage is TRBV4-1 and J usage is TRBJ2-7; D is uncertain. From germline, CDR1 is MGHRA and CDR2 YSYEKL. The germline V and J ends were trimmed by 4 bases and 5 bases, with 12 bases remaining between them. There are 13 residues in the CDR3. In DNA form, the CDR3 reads TGCGCCAGCAGCCTCGAACGAGCTGACGAGCAGTACTTC. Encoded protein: CASSLERADEQYF.

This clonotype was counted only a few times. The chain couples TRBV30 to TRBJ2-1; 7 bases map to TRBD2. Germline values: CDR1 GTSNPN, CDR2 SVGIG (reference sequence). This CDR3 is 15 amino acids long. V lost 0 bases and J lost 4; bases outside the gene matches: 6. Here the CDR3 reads CAWSVLSGDYNEQFF. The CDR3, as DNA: TGTGCCTGGAGTGTATTAAGCGGGGATTACAATGAGCAGTTCTTC.

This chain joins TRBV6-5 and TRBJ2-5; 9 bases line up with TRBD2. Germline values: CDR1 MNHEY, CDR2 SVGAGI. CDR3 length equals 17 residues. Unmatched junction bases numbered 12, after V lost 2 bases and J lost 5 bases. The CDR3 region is CASSYPGSGGPGETQYF. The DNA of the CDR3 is TGTGCCAGCAGTTACCCCGGCAGCGGGGGGCCCGGCGAGACCCAGTACTTC.

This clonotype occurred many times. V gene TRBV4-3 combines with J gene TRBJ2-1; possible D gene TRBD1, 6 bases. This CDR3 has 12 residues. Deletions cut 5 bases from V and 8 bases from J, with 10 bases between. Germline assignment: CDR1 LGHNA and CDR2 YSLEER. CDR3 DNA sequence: TGCGCCAGCAGCGAACAGGGCGATGAGCAGTTCTTC. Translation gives CASSEQGDEQFF.

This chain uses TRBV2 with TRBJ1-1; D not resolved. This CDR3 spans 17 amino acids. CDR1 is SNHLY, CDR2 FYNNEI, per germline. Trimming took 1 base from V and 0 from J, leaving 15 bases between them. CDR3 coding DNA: TGTGCCAGCAGTGAAGTGTGGGAGACCTACATGAACACTGAAGCTTTCTTT. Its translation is CASSEVWETYMNTEAFF.